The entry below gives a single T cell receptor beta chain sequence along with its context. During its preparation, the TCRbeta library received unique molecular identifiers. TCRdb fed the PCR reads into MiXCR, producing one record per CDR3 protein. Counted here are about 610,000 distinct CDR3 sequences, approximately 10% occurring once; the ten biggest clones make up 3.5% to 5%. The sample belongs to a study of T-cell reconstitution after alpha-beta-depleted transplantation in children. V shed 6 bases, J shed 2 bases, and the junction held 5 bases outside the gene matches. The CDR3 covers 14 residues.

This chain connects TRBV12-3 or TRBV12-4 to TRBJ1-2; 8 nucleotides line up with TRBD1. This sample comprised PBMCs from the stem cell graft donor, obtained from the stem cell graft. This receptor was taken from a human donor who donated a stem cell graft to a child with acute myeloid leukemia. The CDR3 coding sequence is TGTGCCAGCAGGATACAGGGGGGCAACTATGGCTACACCTTC. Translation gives CASRIQGGNYGYTF.